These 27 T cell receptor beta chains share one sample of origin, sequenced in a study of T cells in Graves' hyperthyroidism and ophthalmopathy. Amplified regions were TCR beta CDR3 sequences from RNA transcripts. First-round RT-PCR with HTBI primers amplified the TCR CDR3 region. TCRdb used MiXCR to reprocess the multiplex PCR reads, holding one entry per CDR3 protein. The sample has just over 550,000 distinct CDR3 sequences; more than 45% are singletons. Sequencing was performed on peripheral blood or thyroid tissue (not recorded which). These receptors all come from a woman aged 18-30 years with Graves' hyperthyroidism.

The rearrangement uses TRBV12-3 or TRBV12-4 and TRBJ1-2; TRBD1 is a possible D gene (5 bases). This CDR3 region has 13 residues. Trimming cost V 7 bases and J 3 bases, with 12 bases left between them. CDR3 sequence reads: CASTQGEYYGYTF. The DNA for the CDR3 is TGTGCCAGCACCCAGGGCGAGTACTATGGCTACACCTTC.

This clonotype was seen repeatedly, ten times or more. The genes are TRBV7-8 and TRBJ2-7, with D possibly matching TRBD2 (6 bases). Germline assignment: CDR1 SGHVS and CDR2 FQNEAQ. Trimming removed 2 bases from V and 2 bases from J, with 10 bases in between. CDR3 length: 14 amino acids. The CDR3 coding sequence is TGTGCCAGCAGCTTAAGCGGGCCTGCCTACGAGCAGTACTTC. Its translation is CASSLSGPAYEQYF.

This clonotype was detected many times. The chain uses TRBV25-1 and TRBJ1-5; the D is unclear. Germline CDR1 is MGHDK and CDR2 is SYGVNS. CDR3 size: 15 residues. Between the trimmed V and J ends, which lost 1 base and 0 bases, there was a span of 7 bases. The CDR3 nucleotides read TGTGCCAGCAGTGAATCTGGGAATAGCAATCAGCCCCAGCATTTT. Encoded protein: CASSESGNSNQPQHF. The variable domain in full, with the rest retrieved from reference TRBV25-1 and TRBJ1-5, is EADIYQTPRYLVIGTGKKITLECSQTMGHDKMYWYQQDPGMELHLIHYSYGVNSTEKGDLSSESTVSRIRTEHFPLTLESARPSHTSQYLCASSESGNSNQPQHFGDGTRLSIL.

Here the CDR3 DNA reads TGTGCCAGCTCACCACTTCGACAGGGGAACTATGGCTACACCTTC. Translated: CASSPLRQGNYGYTF. The chain couples TRBV2 to TRBJ1-2, with TRBD1 matching over 8 bases. Germline CDR1 and CDR2: SNHLY and FYNNEI. V dropped 8 bases and J dropped 2; count of bases not matched to a gene: 10. The CDR3 totals 15 residues.

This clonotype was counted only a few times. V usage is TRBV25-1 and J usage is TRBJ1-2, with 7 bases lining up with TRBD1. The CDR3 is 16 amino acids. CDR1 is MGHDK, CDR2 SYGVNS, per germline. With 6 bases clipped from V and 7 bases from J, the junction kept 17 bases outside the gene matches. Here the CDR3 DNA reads TGTGCCAGCAGCCGAGTTGTCTTGCAGGGGGTCCCTGGCTACACCTTC. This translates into CASSRVVLQGVPGYTF.

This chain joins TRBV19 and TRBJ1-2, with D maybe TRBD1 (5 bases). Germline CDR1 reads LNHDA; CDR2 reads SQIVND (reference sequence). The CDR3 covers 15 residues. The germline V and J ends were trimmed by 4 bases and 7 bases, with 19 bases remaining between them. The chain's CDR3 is CASSTSAGGRTGYTF. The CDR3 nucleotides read TGTGCCAGTAGTACCTCCGCCGGGGGTCGGACTGGCTACACCTTC.

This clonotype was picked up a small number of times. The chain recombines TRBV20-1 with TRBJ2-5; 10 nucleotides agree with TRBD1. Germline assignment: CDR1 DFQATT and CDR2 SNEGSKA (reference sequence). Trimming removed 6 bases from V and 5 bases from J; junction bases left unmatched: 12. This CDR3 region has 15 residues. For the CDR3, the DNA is TGCAGTGCGAGTACCCGGGACAGGGGAGGGGAGACCCAGTACTTC. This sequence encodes CSASTRDRGGETQYF.

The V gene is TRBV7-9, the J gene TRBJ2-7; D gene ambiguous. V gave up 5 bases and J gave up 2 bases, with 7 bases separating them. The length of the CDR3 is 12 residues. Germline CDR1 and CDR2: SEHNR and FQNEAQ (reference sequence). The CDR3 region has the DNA TGTGCCAGCAGCCAAGAGCCCTACGAGCAGTACTTC. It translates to CASSQEPYEQYF. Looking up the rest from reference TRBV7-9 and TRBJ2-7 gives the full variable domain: DTGVSQNPRHKITKRGQNVTFRCDPISEHNRLYWYRQTLGQGPEFLTYFQNEAQLEKSRLLSDRFSAERPKGSFSTLEIQRTEQGDSAMYLCASSQEPYEQYFGPGTRLTVT.

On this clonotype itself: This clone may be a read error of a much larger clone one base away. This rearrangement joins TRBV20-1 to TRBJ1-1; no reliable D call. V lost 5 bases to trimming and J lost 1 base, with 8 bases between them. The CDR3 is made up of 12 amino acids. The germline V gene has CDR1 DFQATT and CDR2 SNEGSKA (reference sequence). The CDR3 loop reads CSACETNTEAFF. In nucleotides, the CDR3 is TGCAGTGCTTGTGAAACGAACACTGAAGCTTTCTTT.

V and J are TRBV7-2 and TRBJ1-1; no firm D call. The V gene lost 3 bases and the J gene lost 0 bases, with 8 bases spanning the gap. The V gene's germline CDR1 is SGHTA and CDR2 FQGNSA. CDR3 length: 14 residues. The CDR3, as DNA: TGTGCCAGCAGCTTCCGGACTTTGAACACTGAAGCTTTCTTT. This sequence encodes CASSFRTLNTEAFF.

Written as DNA, the CDR3 is TGCAGCGTTGGCGGAGGACACAAAAACAATGAGCAGTTCTTC. Its translation: CSVGGGHKNNEQFF. The V call is TRBV29-1, the J call TRBJ2-1; D may correspond to TRBD1 or TRBD2 (5 bases each). The CDR3 contains 14 residues. Looked up from germline, CDR1 is SQVTM and CDR2 is ANQGSEA. V shed 4 bases and J shed 5 bases, with 15 bases lying between them.

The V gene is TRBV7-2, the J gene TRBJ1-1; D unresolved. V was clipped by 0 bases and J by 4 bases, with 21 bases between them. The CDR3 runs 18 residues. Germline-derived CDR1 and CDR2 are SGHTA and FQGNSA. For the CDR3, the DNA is TGTGCCAGCAGCTTAGCACCCCGGGGAGGGAGTACGGGCACTGAAGCTTTCTTT. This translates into CASSLAPRGGSTGTEAFF.

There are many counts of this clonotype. In DNA form, the CDR3 reads TGTGCCAGCAGCTCGTATACAGGGGAGGATGGCTACACCTTC. Its translation is CASSSYTGEDGYTF. The V call is TRBV7-9, the J call TRBJ1-2, with 7 bases identical to TRBD1. The CDR3 covers 14 residues. The germline V gene encodes CDR1 SEHNR and CDR2 FQNEAQ (reference sequence). Trimming took 4 bases from V and 6 from J; bases not matched to a gene: 8.

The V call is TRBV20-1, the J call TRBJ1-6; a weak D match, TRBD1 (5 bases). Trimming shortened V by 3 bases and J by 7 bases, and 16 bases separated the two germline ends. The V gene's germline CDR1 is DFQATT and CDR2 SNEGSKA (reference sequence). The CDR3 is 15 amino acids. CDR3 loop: CSASRTGTKNSPLHF. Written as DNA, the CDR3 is TGCAGTGCTAGTAGGACCGGGACGAAAAATTCACCCCTCCACTTT.

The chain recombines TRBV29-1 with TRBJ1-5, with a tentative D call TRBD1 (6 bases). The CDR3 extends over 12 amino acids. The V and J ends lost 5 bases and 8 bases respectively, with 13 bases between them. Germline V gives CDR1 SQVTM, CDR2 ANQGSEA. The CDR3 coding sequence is TGCAGCGTTTTAGGGACAAAGGAGCCCCAGCATTTT. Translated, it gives CSVLGTKEPQHF.

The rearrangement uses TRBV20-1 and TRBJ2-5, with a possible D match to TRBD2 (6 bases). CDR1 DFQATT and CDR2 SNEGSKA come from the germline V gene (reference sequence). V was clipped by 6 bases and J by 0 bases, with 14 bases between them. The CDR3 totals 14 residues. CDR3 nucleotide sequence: TGCAGTGCCGGGACTGGCGGGTACCAAGAGACCCAGTACTTC. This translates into CSAGTGGYQETQYF.

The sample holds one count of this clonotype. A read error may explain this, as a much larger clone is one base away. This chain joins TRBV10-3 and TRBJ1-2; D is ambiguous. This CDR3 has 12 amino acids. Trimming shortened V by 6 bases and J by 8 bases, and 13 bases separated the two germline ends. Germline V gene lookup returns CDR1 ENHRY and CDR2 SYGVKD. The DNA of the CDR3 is TGTGCCATCAGGGCCGGGAGTAAGGGCTACACCTTC. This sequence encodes CAIRAGSKGYTF.

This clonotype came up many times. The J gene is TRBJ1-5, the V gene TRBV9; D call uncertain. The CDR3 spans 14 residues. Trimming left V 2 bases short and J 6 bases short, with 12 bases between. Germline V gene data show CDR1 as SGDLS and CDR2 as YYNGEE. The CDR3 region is CASSVGGFGQPQHF. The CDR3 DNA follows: TGTGCCAGCAGCGTCGGAGGGTTCGGTCAGCCCCAGCATTTT.

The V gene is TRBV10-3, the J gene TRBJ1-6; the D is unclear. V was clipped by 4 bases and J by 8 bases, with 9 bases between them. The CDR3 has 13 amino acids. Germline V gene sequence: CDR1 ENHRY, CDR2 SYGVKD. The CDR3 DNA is TGTGCCATCAGTGGGGCTTCAGATTCACCCCTCCACTTT. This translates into CAISGASDSPLHF.

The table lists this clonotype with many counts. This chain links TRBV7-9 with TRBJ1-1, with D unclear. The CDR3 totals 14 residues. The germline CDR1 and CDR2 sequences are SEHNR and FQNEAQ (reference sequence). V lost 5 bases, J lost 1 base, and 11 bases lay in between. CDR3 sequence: CASSPGLGNTEAFF. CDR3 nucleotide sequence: TGTGCCAGCAGCCCAGGACTAGGGAACACTGAAGCTTTCTTT.

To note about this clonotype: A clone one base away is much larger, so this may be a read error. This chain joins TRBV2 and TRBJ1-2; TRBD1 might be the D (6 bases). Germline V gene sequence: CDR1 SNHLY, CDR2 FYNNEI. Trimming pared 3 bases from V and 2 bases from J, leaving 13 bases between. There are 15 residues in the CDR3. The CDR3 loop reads CASSDPIGGNYGYTF. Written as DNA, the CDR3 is TGTGCCAGCAGTGACCCTATCGGGGGCAACTATGGCTACACCTTC.

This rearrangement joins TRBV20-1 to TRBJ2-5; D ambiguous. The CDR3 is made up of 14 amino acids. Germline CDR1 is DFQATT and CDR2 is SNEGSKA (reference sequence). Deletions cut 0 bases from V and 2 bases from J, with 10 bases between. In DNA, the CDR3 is TGCAGTGCTAGAGATCCCCAGGAGCAAGAGACCCAGTACTTC. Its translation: CSARDPQEQETQYF.

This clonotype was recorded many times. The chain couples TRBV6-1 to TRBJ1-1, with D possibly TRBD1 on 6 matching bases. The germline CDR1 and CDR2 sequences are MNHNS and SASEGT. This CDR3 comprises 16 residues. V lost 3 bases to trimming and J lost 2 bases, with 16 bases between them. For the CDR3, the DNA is TGTGCCAGCAGTGATGCAGGGACACACATCAACACTGAAGCTTTCTTT. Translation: CASSDAGTHINTEAFF.

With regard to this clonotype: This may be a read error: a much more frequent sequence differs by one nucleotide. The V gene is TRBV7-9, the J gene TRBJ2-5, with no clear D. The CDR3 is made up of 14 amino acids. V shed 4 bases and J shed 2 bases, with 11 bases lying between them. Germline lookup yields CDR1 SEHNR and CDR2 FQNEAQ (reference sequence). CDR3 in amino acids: CASSSAALQETQYF. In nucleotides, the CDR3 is TGTGCCAGCAGCTCCGCAGCGTTACAAGAGACCCAGTACTTC.

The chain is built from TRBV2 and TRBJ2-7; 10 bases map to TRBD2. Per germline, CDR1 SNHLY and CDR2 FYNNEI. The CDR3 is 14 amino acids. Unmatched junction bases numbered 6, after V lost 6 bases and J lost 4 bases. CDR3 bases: TGTGCCAGCAGAGATAGCGGGAGGAAGTACGAGCAGTACTTC. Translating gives CASRDSGRKYEQYF.

The CDR3 coding sequence is TGCAGCGTTGGAACGGACAGGGAGACGGGGTATGGCTACACCTTC. It specifies CSVGTDRETGYGYTF. The V call is TRBV29-1, the J call TRBJ1-2; 8 positions match TRBD1. CDR1 is SQVTM and CDR2 is ANQGSEA in the germline V gene. The CDR3 runs to 15 residues. Losses at the gene ends were 4 bases for V and 5 bases for J; bases not matched to a gene: 12.

CDR3 amino acids: CAISEGGQGRSPLHF. In DNA, the CDR3 is TGTGCCATCAGTGAGGGGGGACAGGGCCGGTCACCCCTCCACTTT. The chain uses TRBV10-3 and TRBJ1-6; 9 nucleotides agree with TRBD1. CDR1 ENHRY and CDR2 SYGVKD come from the germline V gene. The V and J ends lost 2 bases and 10 bases, in that order; junction bases with no gene match: 6. The CDR3 is made up of 15 amino acids.